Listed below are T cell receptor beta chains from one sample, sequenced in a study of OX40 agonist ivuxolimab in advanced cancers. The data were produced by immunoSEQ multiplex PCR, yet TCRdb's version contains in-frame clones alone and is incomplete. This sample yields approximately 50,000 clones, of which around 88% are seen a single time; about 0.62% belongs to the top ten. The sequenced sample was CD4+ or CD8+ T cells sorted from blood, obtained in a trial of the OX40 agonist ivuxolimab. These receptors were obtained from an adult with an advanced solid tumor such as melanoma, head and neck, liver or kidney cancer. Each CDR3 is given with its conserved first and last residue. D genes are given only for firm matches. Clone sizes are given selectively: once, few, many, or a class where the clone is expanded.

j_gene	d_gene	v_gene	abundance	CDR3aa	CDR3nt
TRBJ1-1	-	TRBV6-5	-	CASNYRDDTEAFF	TGTGCCAGCAACTACCGGGATGACACTGAAGCTTTCTTT
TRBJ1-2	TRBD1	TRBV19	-	CASATGGMVDYGYTF	TGTGCCAGCGCAACAGGGGGAATGGTGGACTATGGCTACACCTTC
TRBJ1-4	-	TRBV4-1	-	CASSRSGVTGEKLFF	TGCGCCAGCAGCCGGTCGGGGGTAACAGGGGAAAAACTGTTTTTT
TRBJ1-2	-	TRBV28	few	CASSRGGRNYGYTF	TGTGCCAGCAGCCGGGGGGGCCGCAACTATGGCTACACCTTC
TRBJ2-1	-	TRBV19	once	CASSSSENEQFF	TGTGCCAGTAGTAGTTCCGAAAATGAGCAGTTCTTC
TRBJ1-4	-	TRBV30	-	CAWRRQVQEKLFF	TGTGCCTGGAGAAGACAGGTCCAAGAAAAACTGTTTTTT
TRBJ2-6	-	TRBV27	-	CASSHLGGSGANVLTF	TGTGCCAGCAGTCATCTGGGGGGCTCTGGGGCCAACGTCCTGACTTTC
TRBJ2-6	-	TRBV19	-	CASTPPTPGTGANVLTF	TGTGCCAGTACTCCACCAACACCGGGAACTGGGGCCAACGTCCTGACTTTC
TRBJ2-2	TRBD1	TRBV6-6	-	CASGTIGTGSGGELFF	TGTGCCAGCGGAACCATCGGGACAGGGTCGGGCGGGGAGCTGTTTTTT
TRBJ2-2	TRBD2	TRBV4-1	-	CASSQLSGGRRTGELFF	TGCGCCAGCAGCCAACTTTCAGGCGGGAGGAGGACCGGGGAGCTGTTTTTT
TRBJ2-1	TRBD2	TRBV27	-	CASSPPTLAGVPYNEQFF	TGTGCCAGCAGTCCGCCAACACTAGCGGGAGTTCCCTACAATGAGCAGTTCTTC
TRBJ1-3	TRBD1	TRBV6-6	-	CASSSPGQGGGNTIYF	TGTGCCAGCAGTTCCCCGGGACAGGGTGGCGGAAACACCATATATTTT
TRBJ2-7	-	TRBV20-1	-	CSARGTYEQYF	TGCAGTGCTAGGGGGACCTACGAGCAGTACTTC
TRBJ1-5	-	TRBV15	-	CATSREVLGNQPQHF	TGTGCCACCAGCAGAGAGGTCCTCGGGAATCAGCCCCAGCATTTT
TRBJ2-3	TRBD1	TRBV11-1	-	CASSSGTGVTDTQYF	TGTGCCAGCAGCTCCGGGACAGGGGTCACAGATACGCAGTATTTT
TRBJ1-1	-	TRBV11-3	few	CASSLAGANTEAFF	TGTGCCAGCAGCTTAGCAGGGGCGAACACTGAAGCTTTCTTT
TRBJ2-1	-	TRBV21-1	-	CASSNLNRAGNEQFF	TGTGCCAGCAGCAACTTGAACAGGGCCGGCAATGAGCAGTTCTTC
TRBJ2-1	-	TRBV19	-	CASSGMRVPYNEQFF	TGTGCCAGTAGTGGGATGCGGGTCCCTTACAATGAGCAGTTCTTC
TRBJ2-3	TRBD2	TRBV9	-	CASSVDLAGGVADTQYF	TGTGCCAGCAGCGTAGACTTAGCGGGAGGCGTTGCAGATACGCAGTATTTT
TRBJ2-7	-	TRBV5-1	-	CASSFRGDEQYF	TGCGCCAGCAGCTTCCGGGGCGACGAGCAGTACTTC
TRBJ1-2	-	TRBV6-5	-	CASSYDIRGDYGYTF	TGTGCCAGCAGTTATGATATACGGGGGGACTATGGCTACACCTTC
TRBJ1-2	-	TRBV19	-	CASSISAEAVFYGYTF	TGTGCCAGTAGTATATCCGCCGAAGCGGTTTTCTATGGCTACACCTTC
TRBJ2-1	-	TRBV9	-	CASSVGSYNEQFF	TGTGCCAGCAGCGTAGGGTCGTACAATGAGCAGTTCTTC
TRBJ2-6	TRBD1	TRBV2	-	CASNRDRSSTGANVLTF	TGTGCCAGCAACCGGGACAGGTCGAGTACTGGGGCCAACGTCCTGACTTTC
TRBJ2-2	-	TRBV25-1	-	CASSELGRDTGELFF	TGTGCCAGCAGTGAATTGGGCAGGGACACCGGGGAGCTGTTTTTT
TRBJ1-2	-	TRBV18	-	CASSPPDTNYGYTF	TGTGCCAGCTCACCACCAGACACTAACTATGGCTACACCTTC
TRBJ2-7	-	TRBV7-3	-	CASTSTTGFEQYF	TGTGCCAGCACCTCTACCACGGGTTTCGAGCAGTACTTC
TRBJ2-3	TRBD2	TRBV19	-	CASSGWTSGRAEADTQYF	TGTGCCAGTAGCGGGTGGACTAGCGGGAGGGCCGAGGCAGATACGCAGTATTTT
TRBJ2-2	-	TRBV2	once	CASTPLLTGELFF	TGTGCCAGCACCCCCTTACTCACCGGGGAGCTGTTTTTT
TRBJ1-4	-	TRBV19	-	CASSIGIDEKLFF	TGTGCCAGTAGTATAGGGATCGATGAAAAACTGTTTTTT